The sequence of this T cell receptor beta chain was determined in a study of spatial heterogeneity in lung cancer. Study details: Counts of TCR transcripts in tumor regions tracked strongly with a T cell module score that came from matched bulk RNA-seq.

As concerns this clonotype: What it recognizes is unknown. This beta chain lies outside the target of a library built for alpha chains; its clone size means little.

TCR cDNA molecules were tagged individually, and each one carried a unique molecular identifier. TCRdb redid the calling of the 5' RACE reads with MiXCR, one entry per CDR3 protein. In the table there are fewer than 1,900 distinct CDR3 sequences, 10% of which are singletons. The study, taken as a whole, reports: Approximately 7.1% of tumor T cells for alpha chains and 12% to 15% for beta chains were estimated to be covered. Tumoral mutation counts were tracked by counts of expanded intratumoral alpha and beta TCRs.

Noted time point: sample taken at primary tumor resection. The sequence derives from a female donor with early-stage non-small cell lung cancer. The starting material was lung tumor tissue, obtained at surgery.

The chain's CDR3 is CSARVRDFSREQYF. DNA of the CDR3: TGCAGTGCTAGAGTTAGGGACTTTTCGCGCGAGCAGTACTTC. The chain uses TRBV20-1 and TRBJ2-7, with D possibly matching TRBD2 (6 bases). Between the trimmed V and J ends, which lost 1 base and 6 bases, there was a span of 16 bases. From germline, CDR1 is DFQATT and CDR2 SNEGSKA (reference sequence). This CDR3 is 14 amino acids long.